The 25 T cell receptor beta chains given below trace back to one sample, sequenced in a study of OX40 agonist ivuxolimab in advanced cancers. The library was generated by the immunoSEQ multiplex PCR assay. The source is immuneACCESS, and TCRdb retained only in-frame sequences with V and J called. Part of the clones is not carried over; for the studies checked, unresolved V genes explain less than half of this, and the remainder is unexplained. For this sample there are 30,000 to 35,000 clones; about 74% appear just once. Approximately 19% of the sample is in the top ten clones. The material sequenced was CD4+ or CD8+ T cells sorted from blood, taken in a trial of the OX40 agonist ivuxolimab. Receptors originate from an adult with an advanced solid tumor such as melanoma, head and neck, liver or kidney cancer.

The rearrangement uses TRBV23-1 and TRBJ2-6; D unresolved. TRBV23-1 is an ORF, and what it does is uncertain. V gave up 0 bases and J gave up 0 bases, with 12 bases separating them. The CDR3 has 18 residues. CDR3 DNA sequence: TGCGCCAGCAGTCAATCTAGACCCCCCATCTCTGGGGCCAACGTCCTGACTTTC. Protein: CASSQSRPPISGANVLTF.

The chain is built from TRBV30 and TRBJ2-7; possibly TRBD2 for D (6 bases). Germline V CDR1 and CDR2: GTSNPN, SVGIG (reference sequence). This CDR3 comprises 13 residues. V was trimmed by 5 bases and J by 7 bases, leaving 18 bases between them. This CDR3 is CAWESAGRGEQYF. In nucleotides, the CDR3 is TGTGCCTGGGAATCCGCGGGGAGAGGAGAGCAGTACTTC.

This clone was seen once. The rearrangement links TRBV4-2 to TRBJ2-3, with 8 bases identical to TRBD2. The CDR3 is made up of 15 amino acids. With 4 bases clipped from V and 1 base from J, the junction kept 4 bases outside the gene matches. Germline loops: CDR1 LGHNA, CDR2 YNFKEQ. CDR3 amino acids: CASSPGGAGTDTQYF. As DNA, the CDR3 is TGTGCCAGCAGCCCCGGGGGGGCCGGCACAGATACGCAGTATTTT.

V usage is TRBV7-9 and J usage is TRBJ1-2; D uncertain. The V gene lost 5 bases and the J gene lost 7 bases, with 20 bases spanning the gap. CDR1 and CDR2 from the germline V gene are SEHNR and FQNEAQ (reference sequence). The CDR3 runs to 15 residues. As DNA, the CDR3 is TGTGCCAGCAGCAGATACGGAGATTATCGGGTTGGCTACACCTTC. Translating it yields CASSRYGDYRVGYTF.

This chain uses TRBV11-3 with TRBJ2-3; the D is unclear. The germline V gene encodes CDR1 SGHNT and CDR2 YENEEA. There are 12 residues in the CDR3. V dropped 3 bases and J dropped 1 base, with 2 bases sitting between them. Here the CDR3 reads CASSFGTDTQYF. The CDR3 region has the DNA TGTGCCAGCAGCTTTGGCACAGATACGCAGTATTTT.

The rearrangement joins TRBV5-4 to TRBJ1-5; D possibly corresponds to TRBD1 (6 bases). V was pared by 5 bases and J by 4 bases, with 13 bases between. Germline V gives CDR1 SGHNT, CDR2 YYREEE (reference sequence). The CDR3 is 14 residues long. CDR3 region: CASSFQGLNQPQHF. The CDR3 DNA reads TGTGCCAGCAGTTTTCAGGGGTTAAATCAGCCCCAGCATTTT.

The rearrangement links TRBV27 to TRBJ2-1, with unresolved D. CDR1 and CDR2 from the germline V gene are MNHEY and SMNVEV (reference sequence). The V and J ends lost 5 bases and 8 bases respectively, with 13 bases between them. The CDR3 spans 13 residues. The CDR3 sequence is CASSLTFAHEQFF. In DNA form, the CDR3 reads TGTGCCAGCAGTCTGACCTTCGCCCATGAGCAGTTCTTC.

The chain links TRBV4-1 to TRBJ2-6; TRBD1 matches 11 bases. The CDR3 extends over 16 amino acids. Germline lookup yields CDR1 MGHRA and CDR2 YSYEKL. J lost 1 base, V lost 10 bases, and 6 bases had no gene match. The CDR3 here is CATRDRGKSGANVLTF. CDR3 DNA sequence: TGCGCCACACGGGACAGGGGGAAGTCTGGGGCCAACGTCCTGACTTTC.

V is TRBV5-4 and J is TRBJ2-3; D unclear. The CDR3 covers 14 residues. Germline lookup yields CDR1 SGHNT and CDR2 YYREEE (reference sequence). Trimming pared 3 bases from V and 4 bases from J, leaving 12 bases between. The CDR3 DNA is TGTGCCAGCAGCTCCGAATACTCTGCAGATACGCAGTATTTT. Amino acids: CASSSEYSADTQYF.

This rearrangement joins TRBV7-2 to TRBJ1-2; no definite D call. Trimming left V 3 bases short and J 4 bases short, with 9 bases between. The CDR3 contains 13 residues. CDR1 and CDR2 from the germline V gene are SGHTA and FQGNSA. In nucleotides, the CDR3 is TGTGCCAGCAGCTTCCCCAGCAGCTATGGCTACACCTTC. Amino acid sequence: CASSFPSSYGYTF.

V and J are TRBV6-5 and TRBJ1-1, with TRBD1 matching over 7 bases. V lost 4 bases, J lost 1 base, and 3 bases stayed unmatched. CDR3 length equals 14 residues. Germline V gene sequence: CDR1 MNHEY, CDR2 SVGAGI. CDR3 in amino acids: CASSSTGKNTEAFF. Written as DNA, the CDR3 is TGTGCCAGCAGTTCGACAGGGAAGAACACTGAAGCTTTCTTT.

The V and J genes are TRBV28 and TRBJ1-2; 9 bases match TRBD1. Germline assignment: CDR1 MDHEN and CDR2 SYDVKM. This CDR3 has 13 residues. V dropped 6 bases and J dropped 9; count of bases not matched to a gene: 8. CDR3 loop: CASRSTGGARYTF. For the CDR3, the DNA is TGTGCCAGCAGGTCTACAGGGGGCGCTCGCTACACCTTC.

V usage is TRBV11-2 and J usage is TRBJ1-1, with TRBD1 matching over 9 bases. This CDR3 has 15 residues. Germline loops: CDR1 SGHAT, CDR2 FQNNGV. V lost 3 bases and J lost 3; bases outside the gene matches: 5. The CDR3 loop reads CASSFSRTGDTEAFF. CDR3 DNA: TGTGCCAGCAGCTTTTCCAGGACAGGGGACACTGAAGCTTTCTTT.

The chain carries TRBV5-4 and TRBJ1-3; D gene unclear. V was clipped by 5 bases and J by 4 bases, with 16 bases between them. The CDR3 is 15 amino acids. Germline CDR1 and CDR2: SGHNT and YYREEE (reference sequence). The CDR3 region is CASSSPHGSGNTIYF. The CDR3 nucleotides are TGTGCCAGCAGTTCCCCGCATGGTTCGGGAAACACCATATATTTT.

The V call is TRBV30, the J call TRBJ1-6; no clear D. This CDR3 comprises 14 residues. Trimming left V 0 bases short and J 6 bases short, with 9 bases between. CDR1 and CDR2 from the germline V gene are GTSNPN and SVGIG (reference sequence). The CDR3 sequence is CAWSVERINSPLHF. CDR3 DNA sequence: TGTGCCTGGAGTGTTGAACGGATTAATTCACCCCTCCACTTT.

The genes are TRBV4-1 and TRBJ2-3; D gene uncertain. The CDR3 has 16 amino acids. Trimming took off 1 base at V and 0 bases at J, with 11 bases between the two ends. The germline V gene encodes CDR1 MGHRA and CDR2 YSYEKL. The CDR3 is CASSQVNLVSTDTQYF. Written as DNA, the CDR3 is TGCGCCAGCAGCCAAGTAAATCTGGTGAGCACAGATACGCAGTATTTT.

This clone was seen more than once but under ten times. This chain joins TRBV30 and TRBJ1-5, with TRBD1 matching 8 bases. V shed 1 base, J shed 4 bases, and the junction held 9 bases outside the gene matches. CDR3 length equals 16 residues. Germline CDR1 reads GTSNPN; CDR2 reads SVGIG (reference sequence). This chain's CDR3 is CAWSDRGSGGNQPQHF. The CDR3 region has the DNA TGTGCCTGGAGTGACAGGGGGAGTGGTGGAAATCAGCCCCAGCATTTT.

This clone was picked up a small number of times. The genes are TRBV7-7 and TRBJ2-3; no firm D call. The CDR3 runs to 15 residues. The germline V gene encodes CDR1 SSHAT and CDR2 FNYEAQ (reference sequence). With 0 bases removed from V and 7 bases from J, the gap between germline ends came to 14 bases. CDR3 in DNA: TGTGCCAGCAGCTTAGCGGACGGCCTGGGGAATACGCAGTATTTT. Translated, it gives CASSLADGLGNTQYF.

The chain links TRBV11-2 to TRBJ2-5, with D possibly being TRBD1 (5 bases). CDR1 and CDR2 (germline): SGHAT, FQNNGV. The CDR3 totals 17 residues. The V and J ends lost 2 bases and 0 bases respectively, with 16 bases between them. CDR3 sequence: CASSLSARQRYQETQYF. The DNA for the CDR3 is TGTGCCAGCAGCTTAAGTGCCCGACAGCGATACCAAGAGACCCAGTACTTC.

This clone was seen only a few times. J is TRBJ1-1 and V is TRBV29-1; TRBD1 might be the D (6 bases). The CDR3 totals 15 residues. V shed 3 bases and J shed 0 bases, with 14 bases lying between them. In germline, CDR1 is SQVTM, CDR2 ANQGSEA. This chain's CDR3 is CSVDRQGSMNTEAFF. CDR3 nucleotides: TGCAGCGTTGACCGGCAGGGGTCGATGAACACTGAAGCTTTCTTT.

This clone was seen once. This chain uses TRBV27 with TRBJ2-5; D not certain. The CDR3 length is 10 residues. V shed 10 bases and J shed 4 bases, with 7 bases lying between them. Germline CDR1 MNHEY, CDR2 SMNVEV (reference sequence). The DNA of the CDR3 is TGTGCCAACACTTTAGAGACCCAGTACTTC. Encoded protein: CANTLETQYF.

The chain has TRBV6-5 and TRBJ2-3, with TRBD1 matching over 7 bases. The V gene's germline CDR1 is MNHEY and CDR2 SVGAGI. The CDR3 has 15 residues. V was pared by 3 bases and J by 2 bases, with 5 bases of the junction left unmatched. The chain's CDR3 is CASSYSGTVTDTQYF. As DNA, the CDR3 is TGTGCCAGCAGTTATTCCGGGACAGTCACAGATACGCAGTATTTT.

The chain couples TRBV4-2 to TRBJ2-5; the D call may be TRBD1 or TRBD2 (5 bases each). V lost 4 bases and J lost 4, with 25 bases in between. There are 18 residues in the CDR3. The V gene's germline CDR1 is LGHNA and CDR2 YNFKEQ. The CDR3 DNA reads TGTGCCAGCAGCCCCCAACCCCCCGGGGCCCAGGGCGGAGAGACCCAGTACTTC. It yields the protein CASSPQPPGAQGGETQYF.

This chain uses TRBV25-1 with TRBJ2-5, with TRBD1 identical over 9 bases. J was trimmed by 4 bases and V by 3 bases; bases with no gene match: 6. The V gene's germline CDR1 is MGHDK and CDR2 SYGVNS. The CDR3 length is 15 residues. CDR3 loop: CASSDLGQGGETQYF. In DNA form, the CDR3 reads TGTGCCAGCAGTGACTTGGGACAGGGAGGAGAGACCCAGTACTTC.

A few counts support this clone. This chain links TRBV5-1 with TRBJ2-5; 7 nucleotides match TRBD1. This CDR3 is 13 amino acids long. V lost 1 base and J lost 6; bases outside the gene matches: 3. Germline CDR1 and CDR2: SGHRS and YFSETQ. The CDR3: CASSLWDSKTQYF. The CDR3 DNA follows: TGCGCCAGCAGCTTGTGGGACAGTAAGACCCAGTACTTC.